Included here is one T cell receptor beta chain sequence, with context. RNA transcripts yielded amplified TCR beta CDR3 regions. The HTBI primer set was used in a first-round RT-PCR of the TCR CDR3. Using its own MiXCR run on the multiplex PCR reads, TCRdb lists one record per CDR3 protein. The data contain fewer than 550,000 distinct CDR3 sequences, 15% to 18% of them seen just once; the ten biggest clones take up around 14%. This record comes from a study of T cells in Graves' hyperthyroidism and ophthalmopathy. The specimen sequenced was blood. The clonotype originates from a woman aged 18-30 years with Graves' hyperthyroidism.

The CDR3 coding sequence is TGTGCCAGCAGTTACGGGGACAGGGACGCCTATGGCTACACCTTC. Translating gives CASSYGDRDAYGYTF. V is TRBV4-2 and J is TRBJ1-2; 9 positions agree with TRBD1. Germline CDR1 LGHNA, CDR2 YNFKEQ. This CDR3 has 15 amino acids. V lost 6 bases and J lost 4; bases outside the gene matches: 9.